The clone carrying this T cell receptor beta chain came up many times. The CDR3 covers 15 residues. Germline CDR1 ENHRY, CDR2 SYGVKD. V was pared by 2 bases and J by 0 bases, with 8 bases between. TCRdb passed the 5' RACE reads through MiXCR, listing each CDR3 protein once. The sample lists around 78,000 distinct CDR3 sequences, about a sixth seen once, with 15% in the top ten. The sample is drawn from a study of neurological immune-mediated disorders. The rearrangement joins TRBV10-3 to TRBJ1-5, with D maybe TRBD1 (5 bases). Source material: PBMCs. This clonotype was obtained from a woman between 40 and 50 years old in good health. The CDR3 DNA is TGTGCCATCAGTGAGACAGGTGGTAGCAATCAGCCCCAGCATTTT. Its protein product is CAISETGGSNQPQHF.